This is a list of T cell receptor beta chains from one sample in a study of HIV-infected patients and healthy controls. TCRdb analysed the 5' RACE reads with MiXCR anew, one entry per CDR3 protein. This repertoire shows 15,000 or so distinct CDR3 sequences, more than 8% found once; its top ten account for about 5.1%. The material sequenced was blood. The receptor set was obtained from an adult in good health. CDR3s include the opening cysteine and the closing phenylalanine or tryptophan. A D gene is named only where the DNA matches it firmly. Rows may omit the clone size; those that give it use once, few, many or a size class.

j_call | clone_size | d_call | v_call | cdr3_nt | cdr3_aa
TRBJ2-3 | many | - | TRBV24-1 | TGTGCCACCAGTGCGAGCACAGATACGCAGTATTTT | CATSASTDTQYF
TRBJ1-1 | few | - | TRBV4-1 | TGCGCCAGCAGCCAGCAACTCATTTTGAACAGGGCCACTGAAGCTTTCTTT | CASSQQLILNRATEAFF
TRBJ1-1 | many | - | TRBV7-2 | TGTGCCAGCAGCTACACCGGGGGGGCTACTGAAGCTTTCTTT | CASSYTGGATEAFF
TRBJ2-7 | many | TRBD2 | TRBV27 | TGTGCCAGCAGTTTATCGCTACGGGAGGTGAAATACGAGCAGTACTTC | CASSLSLREVKYEQYF
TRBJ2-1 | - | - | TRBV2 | TGTGCCAGCAGTGAGTCGATTGGAGGGGCTGAGCAGTTCTTC | CASSESIGGAEQFF
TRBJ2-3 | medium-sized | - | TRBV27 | TGTGCCAGCAGTTTATTGGTCAGCACAGATACGCAGTATTTT | CASSLLVSTDTQYF
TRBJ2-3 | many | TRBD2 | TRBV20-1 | TGCAGTGCTTGGGAGGGCCTCACAGATACGCAGTATTTT | CSAWEGLTDTQYF
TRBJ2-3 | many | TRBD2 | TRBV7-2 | TGTGCCAGCAGCTTACGACTAGCGGGAGGCCCCCGAGCCACAGATACGCAGTATTTT | CASSLRLAGGPRATDTQYF
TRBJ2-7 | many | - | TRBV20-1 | TGCAGTGCTAGAGAACCGGGCCTACCCTGGGAGCAGTACTTC | CSAREPGLPWEQYF
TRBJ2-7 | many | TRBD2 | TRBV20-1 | TGCAGTGCTAGAGCCGGACTAGCGGGGATCGGGGCCTACGAGCAGTACTTC | CSARAGLAGIGAYEQYF
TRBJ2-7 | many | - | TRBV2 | TGTGCCAGCGACAGAAGCGGCCAGGGTGCCGAGCAGTACTTC | CASDRSGQGAEQYF
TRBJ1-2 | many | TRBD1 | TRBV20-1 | TGCAGTGCTTACCTTGGACAGGACGACTATGGCTACACCTTC | CSAYLGQDDYGYTF
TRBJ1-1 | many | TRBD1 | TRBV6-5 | TGTGCCAGCAGTACAGGGGCCGAAGCTTTCTTT | CASSTGAEAFF
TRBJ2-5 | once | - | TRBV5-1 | TGCGCCAGCAGCCCAGACGAGGATCAAGAGACCCAGTACTTC | CASSPDEDQETQYF
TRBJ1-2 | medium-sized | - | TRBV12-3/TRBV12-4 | TGTGCCAGCAGTTCCTGGAAGGGCAGTTATGTTAAGGATGGCTACACCTTC | CASSSWKGSYVKDGYTF
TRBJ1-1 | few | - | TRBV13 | TGTGCCAGCAGCAGGGGACGTCCGGTCCCTGAAGCTTTCTTT | CASSRGRPVPEAFF
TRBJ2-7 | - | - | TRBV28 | TGTGCCAGCAGCCCCGGGCCTGCCCCCTACGAGCAGTACTTC | CASSPGPAPYEQYF
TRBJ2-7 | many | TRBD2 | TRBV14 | TGTGCCAGCAGCCCCCTGGCGGGAGGGCGTGAGCAGTACTTC | CASSPLAGGREQYF
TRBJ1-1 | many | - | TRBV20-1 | TGCAGTGCGGGAGGTATCGGGGACACTGAAGCTTTCTTT | CSAGGIGDTEAFF
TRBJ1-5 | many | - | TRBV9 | TGTGCCAGCAGCGTAGATGTCTCACCAAACCATCAGCCCCAGCATTTT | CASSVDVSPNHQPQHF
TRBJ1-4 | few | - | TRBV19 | TGTGCCAGTAGTAGACTTGCAACTAATGAAAAACTGTTTTTT | CASSRLATNEKLFF
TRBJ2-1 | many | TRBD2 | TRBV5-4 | TGTGCCAGCAGAGCCGGGACTAGCTCCTACAATGAGCAGTTCTTC | CASRAGTSSYNEQFF
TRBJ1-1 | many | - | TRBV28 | TGTGCCAGCAGTAGGAGGGGAAACGCATGGAACACTGAAGCTTTCTTT | CASSRRGNAWNTEAFF
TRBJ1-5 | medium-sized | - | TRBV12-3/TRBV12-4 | TGTGCCAGCAGTTTAATTGAGAATCAGCCCCAGCATTTT | CASSLIENQPQHF
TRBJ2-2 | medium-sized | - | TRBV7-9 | TGTGCCAGCAGCCCCGGGCCCTACACCGGGGAGCTGTTTTTT | CASSPGPYTGELFF
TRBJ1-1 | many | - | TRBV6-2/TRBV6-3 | TGTGCCAGCAGTCCCCTCGCGATTCCCGGGACTGAAGCTTTCTTT | CASSPLAIPGTEAFF
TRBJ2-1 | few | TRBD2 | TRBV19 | TGTGCCAGTAGCCGTACTAGCGGGAACTACAATGAGCAGTTCTTC | CASSRTSGNYNEQFF
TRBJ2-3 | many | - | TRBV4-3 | TGCGCCAGCAGCCAAGGGGTTCCGGGAGTATATACGCAGTATTTT | CASSQGVPGVYTQYF
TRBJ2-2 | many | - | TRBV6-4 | TGTGCCAGCAGTGACTCCGACACCGGGGAGCTGTTTTTT | CASSDSDTGELFF
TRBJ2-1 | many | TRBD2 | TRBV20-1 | TGCAGTGCCGGACTAGCGGGAGGTAGTGAGCAGTTCTTC | CSAGLAGGSEQFF
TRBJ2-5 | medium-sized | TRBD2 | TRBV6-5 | TGTGCCAGCAGAAGACTAGCGGCCGAAGAGACCCAGTACTTC | CASRRLAAEETQYF
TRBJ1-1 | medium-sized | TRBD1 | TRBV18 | TGTGCCAGCTCTCCCCGCTGGGACAGCATGAACACTGAAGCTTTCTTT | CASSPRWDSMNTEAFF
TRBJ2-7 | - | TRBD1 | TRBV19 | TGTGCCAGTAGTATACTCGGGACAGGGGGTTACGAGCAGTACTTC | CASSILGTGGYEQYF